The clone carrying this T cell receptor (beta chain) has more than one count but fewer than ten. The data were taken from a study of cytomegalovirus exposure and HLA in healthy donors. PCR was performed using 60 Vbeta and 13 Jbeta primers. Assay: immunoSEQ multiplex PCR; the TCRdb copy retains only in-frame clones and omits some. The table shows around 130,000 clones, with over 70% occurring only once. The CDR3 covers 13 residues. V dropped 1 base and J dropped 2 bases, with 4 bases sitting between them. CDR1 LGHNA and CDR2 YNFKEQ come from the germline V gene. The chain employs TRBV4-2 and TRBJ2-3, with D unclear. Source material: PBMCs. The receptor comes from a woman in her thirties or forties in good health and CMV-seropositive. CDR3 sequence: CASSQGPTDTQYF. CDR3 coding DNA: TGTGCCAGCAGCCAAGGGCCCACAGATACGCAGTATTTT.